This TCR beta chain came from a study of blood T cell repertoires in COVID-19. In the study overall: Donors in the United States, Italy and Spain gave samples during acute or convalescent COVID-19. T cells, B-cell-depleted T cells, or PBMCs provided the cDNA or gDNA that served as material.

V was trimmed by 5 bases and J by 0 bases, leaving 11 bases between them. The CDR3 has 15 residues. The germline V gene encodes CDR1 MNHEY and CDR2 SVGAGI. In the original workflow: Scientists estimated how many nucleated cells there were by amplifying reference gene primers. Produced via immunoSEQ multiplex PCR; TCRdb's table is partial and in-frame only. V and J calls and clone size come straight from that table; D and trimming were deduced from the DNA. The table shows approximately 45,000 clones, with 80% to 90% occurring only once. The sample comprised peripheral blood. This chain connects TRBV6-5 to TRBJ1-5; D remains unclear. The receptor was isolated from a woman of 80 years or more with acute or convalescent COVID-19. Written as DNA, the CDR3 is TGTGCCAGCAGTCCCACCACATCTAGCAATCAGCCCCAGCATTTT. Amino acids: CASSPTTSSNQPQHF.